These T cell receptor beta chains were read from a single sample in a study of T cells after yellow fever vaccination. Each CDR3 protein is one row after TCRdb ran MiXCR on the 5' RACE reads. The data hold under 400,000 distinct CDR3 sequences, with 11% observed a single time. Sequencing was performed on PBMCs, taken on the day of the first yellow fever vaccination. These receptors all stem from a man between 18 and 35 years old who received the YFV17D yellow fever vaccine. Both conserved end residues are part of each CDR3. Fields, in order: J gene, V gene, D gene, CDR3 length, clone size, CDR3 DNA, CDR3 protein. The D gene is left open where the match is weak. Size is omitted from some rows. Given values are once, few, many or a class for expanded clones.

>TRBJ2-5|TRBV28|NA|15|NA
TGTGCCAGCACCTGGGGCCCCGGGGGTGAAGAGACCCAGTACTTC
CASTWGPGGEETQYF
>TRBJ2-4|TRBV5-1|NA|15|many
TGCGCCAGCAGCTTGGTATGGGGCTCGCAAGCGATTCAGTACTTC
CASSLVWGSQAIQYF
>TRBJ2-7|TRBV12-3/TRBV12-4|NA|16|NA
TGTGCCAGCAGTTACCTGACAAGCGTGCATATCGAGGAGCAGTACTTC
CASSYLTSVHIEEQYF
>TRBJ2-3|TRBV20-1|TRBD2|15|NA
TGCAGTGCGACCGACGTTAGCGGGGGCACAGATACGCAGTATTTT
CSATDVSGGTDTQYF
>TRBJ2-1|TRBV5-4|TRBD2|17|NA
TGTGCCAGCAGCCCCCAAATAGCGGGGGGGCCTTACAATGAGCAGTTCTTC
CASSPQIAGGPYNEQFF
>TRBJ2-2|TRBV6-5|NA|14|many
TGTGCCAGCAGTTACTGGTTGTCCGCCGGGGAGCTGTTTTTT
CASSYWLSAGELFF
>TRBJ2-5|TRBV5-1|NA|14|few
TGCGCCAGCAGCCCCCTGGGACAAGAAGAGACCCAGTACTTC
CASSPLGQEETQYF
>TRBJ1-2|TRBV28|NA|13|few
TGTGCCAGTCAGGACAGTTCTAACTATGGCTACACCTTC
CASQDSSNYGYTF
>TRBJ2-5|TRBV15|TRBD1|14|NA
TGTGCCACCAGCAACCGACAGGGCGGAGAGACCCAGTACTTC
CATSNRQGGETQYF
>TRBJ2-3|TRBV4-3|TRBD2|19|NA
TGCGCCAGCAGCCAATCGCTAGCGGGGGGTTTAGAACCCACAGATACGCAGTATTTT
CASSQSLAGGLEPTDTQYF
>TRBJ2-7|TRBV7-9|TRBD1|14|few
TGTGCCAGCAGCTACGAGACAGGGACCTACGAGCAGTACTTC
CASSYETGTYEQYF
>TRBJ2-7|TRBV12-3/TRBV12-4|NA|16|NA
TGTGCCAGCAGTTCCGAACTGGGGGAGTGGTTGGCCGAGCAGTACTTC
CASSSELGEWLAEQYF
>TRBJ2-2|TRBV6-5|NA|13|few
TGTGCCAGCAGTTACGTGGAGACCCGGGAGCTGTTTTTT
CASSYVETRELFF
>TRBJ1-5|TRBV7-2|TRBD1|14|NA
TGTGCCAGCAGTCCTGGACAGGGCCAAGGGCCCCAGCATTTT
CASSPGQGQGPQHF
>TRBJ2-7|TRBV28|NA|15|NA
TGTGCCAGCAGTTGGGCAGCAGGGGCATCCTACGAGCAGTACTTC
CASSWAAGASYEQYF
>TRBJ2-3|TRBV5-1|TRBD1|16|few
TGCGCCAGCAGCCCCCGGGACAGGGGCTGGGCAGATACGCAGTATTTT
CASSPRDRGWADTQYF